These T cell receptor beta chains were read from a single sample in a study of STAT3 mutations in large granular lymphocyte leukemia. Assay used: immunoSEQ multiplex PCR; TCRdb lists only in-frame clones, some missing. The repertoire holds some 15,000 clones, with 92% as singletons. The specimen was peripheral blood mononuclear cells. These receptors came from a woman aged 50 to 60 with T-cell large granular lymphocyte leukemia. Some clones in this sample may be carry-over from other donors' samples. CDR3s include the opening cysteine and the closing phenylalanine or tryptophan. D genes are given only for firm matches. Rows give clone size only sometimes, using once, few, many, or a class for an expanded clone.

j_call v_call d_call clone_size cdr3_nt cdr3_aa
TRBJ2-3 TRBV5-4 . . TGTGCCAGCAGCTTGGCGAGCGATACGCAGTATTTT CASSLASDTQYF
TRBJ1-1 TRBV5-4 . . TGTGCCAGCAGCTTTAGAAAGGTGGGCACTGAAGCTTTCTTT CASSFRKVGTEAFF
TRBJ2-3 TRBV10-3 . . TGTGCCATCAGTGGAGGACCCCCAGATACGCAGTATTTT CAISGGPPDTQYF
TRBJ1-5 TRBV5-6 . . TGTGCCAGCAGCTTAAGGAGGGGGGGCAATCAGCCCCAGCATTTT CASSLRRGGNQPQHF
TRBJ2-7 TRBV5-1 TRBD1 . TGCGCCAGCAACAGGGGGACCTTAAGGACCTACGAGCAGTACTTC CASNRGTLRTYEQYF
TRBJ1-2 TRBV4-3 . . TGCGCCAGCAGCCAAGATCGGGGGCGATTCACCTATGGCTACACCTTC CASSQDRGRFTYGYTF
TRBJ2-7 TRBV6-6 . . TGTGCCAGCAGTTACTCACAGCGGGAGCAGTACTTC CASSYSQREQYF
TRBJ2-6 TRBV5-1 TRBD1 once TGCGCCAGCAGCTGGGACAGCAGGTCTGGGGCCAACGTCCTGACTTTC CASSWDSRSGANVLTF
TRBJ2-7 TRBV5-3 . . TGTGCCAGAAGCTTCAGAAGTCCGAACTACGAGCAGTACTTC CARSFRSPNYEQYF
TRBJ2-2 TRBV5-1 . . TGCGCCAGCCGTACCGGGCCCGTTAACACCGGGGAGCTGTTTTTT CASRTGPVNTGELFF